This TCR beta chain was sequenced for a study of blood T cells in healthy people across ages. It was with a sample-barcoded 5' primer and a J-beta primer mix that a second PCR of roughly 7 to 12 cycles was run. TCRdb reprocessed the 5' RACE reads via MiXCR and lists one record per CDR3 protein. This sample has 650,000 or so distinct CDR3 sequences; roughly half occur once, and the top ten carry approximately 13%. The CDR3 sequence is 16 residues long. The V gene's germline CDR1 is MNHEY and CDR2 SVGAGI. V lost 6 bases and J 5 bases, leaving 20 bases between the germline ends. This clonotype was seen many times.

The material sequenced was blood. The chain has TRBV6-5 and TRBJ1-5, with TRBD1 as a possible D gene (5 bases). This receptor was obtained from a woman older than 75 in good health. CDR3 sequence (DNA): TGTGCCAGCAGCCCCTGGGGGACCCGGCGAGATCAGCCCCAGCATTTT. Translating it yields CASSPWGTRRDQPQHF.